A selection of T cell receptor beta chains follows, all from one sample in a study of T cells in Graves' hyperthyroidism and ophthalmopathy. TCRdb redid the calling of the multiplex PCR reads with MiXCR, one entry per CDR3 protein. The sample includes 530,000 or so distinct CDR3 sequences, around 45% of them seen just once. The sequencing sample was made of peripheral blood or thyroid tissue (not recorded which). Source of these receptors: a woman aged 18 to 35 with Graves' hyperthyroidism. CDR3s include the opening cysteine and the closing phenylalanine or tryptophan. Fields, in order: J gene, V gene, D gene, clone size, CDR3 protein, CDR3 DNA. A D gene is named only where the DNA matches it firmly. Clone size is given for some rows only: seen once, a few or many times, or a class if the clone is expanded.

j_gene: TRBJ2-3
v_gene: TRBV7-3
d_gene: TRBD2
abundance: few
CDR3aa: CASSTSGISGDTQYF
CDR3nt: TGTGCCAGCAGCACAAGCGGGATTAGTGGAGATACGCAGTATTTT

j_gene: TRBJ2-7
v_gene: TRBV5-1
d_gene: .
abundance: .
CDR3aa: CASSAKSSFHEQYF
CDR3nt: TGCGCCAGCAGCGCGAAATCTAGCTTCCACGAGCAGTACTTC

j_gene: TRBJ2-6
v_gene: TRBV7-3
d_gene: .
abundance: .
CDR3aa: CASSQVGAGGANVLAF
CDR3nt: TGTGCCAGCAGCCAAGTCGGGGCTGGTGGGGCCAACGTCCTGGCTTTC

j_gene: TRBJ2-7
v_gene: TRBV4-1
d_gene: .
abundance: .
CDR3aa: CASSQGTEIPYEQYF
CDR3nt: TGCGCCAGCAGCCAAGGGACAGAGATCCCCTACGAGCAGTACTTC

j_gene: TRBJ2-7
v_gene: TRBV7-6
d_gene: .
abundance: .
CDR3aa: CASSPFGVASYEQYF
CDR3nt: TGTGCCAGCAGCCCCTTTGGGGTGGCCTCCTACGAGCAGTACTTC

j_gene: TRBJ2-5
v_gene: TRBV7-2
d_gene: .
abundance: few
CDR3aa: CASSPGEGTQYF
CDR3nt: TGTGCCAGCAGCCCAGGGGAGGGGACCCAGTACTTC

j_gene: TRBJ2-1
v_gene: TRBV29-1
d_gene: .
abundance: .
CDR3aa: CSVGGARGNEQFF
CDR3nt: TGCAGCGTCGGAGGGGCGAGGGGGAATGAGCAGTTCTTC

j_gene: TRBJ2-7
v_gene: TRBV7-2
d_gene: TRBD1
abundance: once
CDR3aa: CARSLLQGANEQYF
CDR3nt: TGTGCCCGCAGCTTGTTGCAGGGGGCCAACGAGCAGTACTTC

j_gene: TRBJ1-4
v_gene: TRBV10-3
d_gene: TRBD1
abundance: many
CDR3aa: CATKTGTDSEKLFF
CDR3nt: TGTGCCACGAAAACCGGGACAGACTCGGAAAAACTGTTTTTT

j_gene: TRBJ2-7
v_gene: TRBV7-8
d_gene: .
abundance: .
CDR3aa: CASSISPVSAYEQYF
CDR3nt: TGTGCCAGCAGCATAAGCCCCGTTAGTGCCTACGAGCAGTACTTC

j_gene: TRBJ2-7
v_gene: TRBV9
d_gene: .
abundance: few
CDR3aa: CASSGLGGSSAEQYF
CDR3nt: TGTGCCAGCAGCGGACTAGGGGGCAGCTCTGCCGAGCAGTACTTC

j_gene: TRBJ1-3
v_gene: TRBV2
d_gene: .
abundance: many
CDR3aa: CASRSRFRGNTIYF
CDR3nt: TGTGCCAGCAGGTCAAGGTTTAGGGGAAACACCATATATTTT

j_gene: TRBJ2-7
v_gene: TRBV15
d_gene: TRBD2
abundance: .
CDR3aa: CATSRDLVAGGTSYEQYF
CDR3nt: TGTGCCACCAGCAGAGATTTGGTAGCGGGAGGAACCTCCTACGAGCAGTACTTC

j_gene: TRBJ2-7
v_gene: TRBV2
d_gene: .
abundance: many
CDR3aa: CASSDSSRAAEQYF
CDR3nt: TGTGCCAGCAGTGATTCGTCAAGGGCGGCCGAGCAGTACTTC

j_gene: TRBJ1-2
v_gene: TRBV7-9
d_gene: .
abundance: many
CDR3aa: CASSLAGVWQTTGWDGYTF
CDR3nt: TGTGCCAGCAGCTTAGCGGGGGTTTGGCAGACCACCGGGTGGGATGGCTACACCTTC

j_gene: TRBJ2-5
v_gene: TRBV7-3
d_gene: .
abundance: many
CDR3aa: CASSLMVSGETQYF
CDR3nt: TGTGCCAGCAGCTTAATGGTCAGCGGAGAGACCCAGTACTTC

j_gene: TRBJ1-5
v_gene: TRBV29-1
d_gene: TRBD1
abundance: many
CDR3aa: CSVEDRTDREGNQPQHF
CDR3nt: TGCAGCGTTGAAGATCGGACGGACAGGGAGGGCAATCAGCCCCAGCATTTT

j_gene: TRBJ2-7
v_gene: TRBV13
d_gene: TRBD1
abundance: .
CDR3aa: CASSLFSGGQSYEQYF
CDR3nt: TGTGCCAGCAGTTTATTTAGTGGGGGACAGTCGTACGAGCAGTACTTC

j_gene: TRBJ2-7
v_gene: TRBV2
d_gene: TRBD1
abundance: .
CDR3aa: CASSERDSPGEQYF
CDR3nt: TGTGCCAGCAGTGAAAGGGACAGTCCCGGCGAGCAGTACTTC

j_gene: TRBJ1-2
v_gene: TRBV5-4
d_gene: .
abundance: .
CDR3aa: CASSLSGEGGYTF
CDR3nt: TGTGCCAGCAGCTTGTCAGGGGAAGGTGGCTACACCTTC

j_gene: TRBJ1-4
v_gene: TRBV10-3
d_gene: .
abundance: .
CDR3aa: CAISESAARTGNEKLFF
CDR3nt: TGTGCCATCAGTGAGTCGGCAGCGCGCACCGGGAACGAAAAACTGTTTTTT

j_gene: TRBJ2-7
v_gene: TRBV18
d_gene: .
abundance: .
CDR3aa: CASSPKNVGYEQYF
CDR3nt: TGTGCCAGCTCACCAAAGAACGTTGGGTACGAGCAGTACTTC

j_gene: TRBJ2-2
v_gene: TRBV4-2
d_gene: TRBD2
abundance: few
CDR3aa: CASSQGIAGGHTGELFF
CDR3nt: TGTGCCAGCAGCCAAGGTATAGCGGGAGGACACACCGGGGAGCTGTTTTTT

j_gene: TRBJ2-5
v_gene: TRBV20-1
d_gene: TRBD2
abundance: .
CDR3aa: CSAGTSGEETQYF
CDR3nt: TGCAGTGCTGGGACTAGCGGGGAAGAGACCCAGTACTTC

j_gene: TRBJ2-5
v_gene: TRBV7-3
d_gene: TRBD2
abundance: many
CDR3aa: CASSTNSGRAETQYF
CDR3nt: TGTGCCAGCAGCACCAATAGCGGGAGAGCGGAGACCCAGTACTTC

j_gene: TRBJ1-2
v_gene: TRBV20-1
d_gene: .
abundance: many
CDR3aa: CSARRGTRSEYGYTF
CDR3nt: TGCAGTGCTAGAAGGGGAACCAGGTCCGAATATGGCTACACCTTC

j_gene: TRBJ1-2
v_gene: TRBV2
d_gene: .
abundance: .
CDR3aa: CASSLAPTFGAGDYGYTF
CDR3nt: TGTGCCAGCAGCTTGGCCCCGACGTTCGGGGCAGGGGACTATGGCTACACCTTC

j_gene: TRBJ1-2
v_gene: TRBV19
d_gene: TRBD1
abundance: few
CDR3aa: CASSMDRRFFYGYTF
CDR3nt: TGTGCCAGTAGTATGGACAGGCGTTTTTTCTATGGCTACACCTTC

j_gene: TRBJ1-5
v_gene: TRBV29-1
d_gene: .
abundance: .
CDR3aa: CSVGGVGRYEHF
CDR3nt: TGCAGCGTTGGCGGCGTGGGTCGTTACGAGCATTTT

j_gene: TRBJ2-5
v_gene: TRBV24-1
d_gene: .
abundance: .
CDR3aa: CARGVETQYF
CDR3nt: TGTGCTAGAGGGGTGGAGACCCAGTACTTC

j_gene: TRBJ2-5
v_gene: TRBV7-9
d_gene: .
abundance: many
CDR3aa: CASSLAFTGWPKETQYF
CDR3nt: TGTGCCAGCAGCTTAGCGTTTACAGGTTGGCCTAAAGAGACCCAGTACTTC

j_gene: TRBJ1-1
v_gene: TRBV7-2
d_gene: .
abundance: .
CDR3aa: CASSLGSEGTNTEAFF
CDR3nt: TGTGCCAGCAGCTTAGGGTCAGAGGGGACGAACACTGAAGCTTTCTTT

j_gene: TRBJ1-4
v_gene: TRBV10-3
d_gene: .
abundance: .
CDR3aa: CAISDSRTSGSYEKLFF
CDR3nt: TGTGCCATCAGTGACTCTAGGACTAGCGGGAGCTACGAAAAACTGTTTTTT

j_gene: TRBJ2-7
v_gene: TRBV19
d_gene: TRBD1
abundance: .
CDR3aa: CASSTQGQGQVSNPYEQYF
CDR3nt: TGTGCCAGCTCAACCCAGGGACAGGGACAAGTCTCAAATCCCTACGAGCAGTACTTC

j_gene: TRBJ2-7
v_gene: TRBV7-2
d_gene: .
abundance: .
CDR3aa: CASSFGGAVAYEQYF
CDR3nt: TGTGCCAGCAGCTTTGGCGGGGCTGTTGCCTACGAGCAGTACTTC

j_gene: TRBJ1-5
v_gene: TRBV28
d_gene: .
abundance: .
CDR3aa: CASIHLGRGDQPQHF
CDR3nt: TGTGCCAGCATCCACCTAGGGCGAGGGGATCAGCCCCAGCATTTT

j_gene: TRBJ2-7
v_gene: TRBV11-2
d_gene: .
abundance: many
CDR3aa: CASSLEPGEVEQYF
CDR3nt: TGTGCCAGCAGCTTAGAACCGGGAGAAGTCGAGCAGTACTTC

j_gene: TRBJ1-1
v_gene: TRBV18
d_gene: .
abundance: .
CDR3aa: CASSPFERTSQPQF
CDR3nt: TGTGCCAGCTCACCTTTTGAGCGGACTTCCCAACCCCAATTT

j_gene: TRBJ2-7
v_gene: TRBV6-2/TRBV6-3
d_gene: TRBD1
abundance: many
CDR3aa: CASIHGAQGVYEQYF
CDR3nt: TGTGCCAGCATCCACGGGGCGCAGGGGGTGTACGAGCAGTACTTC

j_gene: TRBJ2-5
v_gene: TRBV12-3/TRBV12-4
d_gene: TRBD2
abundance: many
CDR3aa: CASSLGGRAVETQYF
CDR3nt: TGTGCCAGCAGTTTGGGGGGGAGGGCCGTGGAGACCCAGTACTTC

j_gene: TRBJ1-6
v_gene: TRBV4-3
d_gene: .
abundance: many
CDR3aa: CASSQVDNSPLHF
CDR3nt: TGCGCCAGCAGCCAAGTCGACAATTCACCCCTCCACTTT

j_gene: TRBJ2-7
v_gene: TRBV7-9
d_gene: TRBD1
abundance: many
CDR3aa: CASSLAEGTGDYEQYF
CDR3nt: TGTGCCAGCAGCTTAGCGGAAGGGACAGGGGACTACGAGCAGTACTTC

j_gene: TRBJ1-2
v_gene: TRBV24-1
d_gene: TRBD1
abundance: .
CDR3aa: CATPPRTGEANYGYTF
CDR3nt: TGTGCCACCCCTCCTAGGACAGGGGAAGCTAACTATGGCTACACCTTC

j_gene: TRBJ1-1
v_gene: TRBV10-3
d_gene: .
abundance: .
CDR3aa: CASEVGQNTEAFF
CDR3nt: TGTGCCAGTGAAGTCGGTCAGAACACTGAAGCTTTCTTT

j_gene: TRBJ1-4
v_gene: TRBV15
d_gene: .
abundance: .
CDR3aa: CATSFRAGTDNEKLFF
CDR3nt: TGTGCCACCAGCTTCCGAGCGGGCACAGATAATGAAAAACTGTTTTTT

j_gene: TRBJ2-3
v_gene: TRBV20-1
d_gene: TRBD1
abundance: .
CDR3aa: CSARPTGGTDTQYF
CDR3nt: TGCAGTGCTAGACCGACAGGGGGCACAGATACGCAGTATTTT

j_gene: TRBJ1-4
v_gene: TRBV10-3
d_gene: .
abundance: .
CDR3aa: CAIRLAFF
CDR3nt: TGTGCCATCAGACTAGCGTTTTTT

j_gene: TRBJ1-5
v_gene: TRBV10-3
d_gene: .
abundance: many
CDR3aa: CAISYGGDQPQHF
CDR3nt: TGTGCCATCAGTTATGGGGGTGACCAGCCCCAGCATTTT

j_gene: TRBJ1-2
v_gene: TRBV7-9
d_gene: .
abundance: many
CDR3aa: CASSPNRREGVYGYTF
CDR3nt: TGTGCCAGCAGCCCCAACCGTAGGGAGGGGGTCTATGGCTACACCTTC

j_gene: TRBJ1-2
v_gene: TRBV7-6
d_gene: .
abundance: many
CDR3aa: CASGTGLNGYTF
CDR3nt: TGTGCCAGCGGCACAGGGCTGAATGGCTACACCTTC

j_gene: TRBJ1-1
v_gene: TRBV4-2
d_gene: .
abundance: many
CDR3aa: CASSQIGGLSTEAFF
CDR3nt: TGTGCCAGCAGCCAAATAGGGGGTTTATCTACTGAAGCTTTCTTT

j_gene: TRBJ1-1
v_gene: TRBV15
d_gene: .
abundance: .
CDR3aa: CATSPRKGGSYGYTEAFF
CDR3nt: TGTGCCACCAGCCCCCGTAAGGGAGGCTCCTATGGCTACACTGAAGCTTTCTTT

j_gene: TRBJ2-5
v_gene: TRBV7-2
d_gene: TRBD2
abundance: many
CDR3aa: CASSFSSGTGGETQYF
CDR3nt: TGTGCCAGCAGCTTTTCTAGCGGTACCGGCGGAGAGACCCAGTACTTC

j_gene: TRBJ2-6
v_gene: TRBV24-1
d_gene: .
abundance: .
CDR3aa: CATSDPRSGANVLTF
CDR3nt: TGTGCCACCAGTGACCCGAGGTCGGGGGCCAACGTCCTGACTTTC

j_gene: TRBJ2-5
v_gene: TRBV7-3
d_gene: .
abundance: many
CDR3aa: CASSPGRQETQYF
CDR3nt: TGTGCCAGCAGTCCCGGGCGTCAAGAGACCCAGTACTTC